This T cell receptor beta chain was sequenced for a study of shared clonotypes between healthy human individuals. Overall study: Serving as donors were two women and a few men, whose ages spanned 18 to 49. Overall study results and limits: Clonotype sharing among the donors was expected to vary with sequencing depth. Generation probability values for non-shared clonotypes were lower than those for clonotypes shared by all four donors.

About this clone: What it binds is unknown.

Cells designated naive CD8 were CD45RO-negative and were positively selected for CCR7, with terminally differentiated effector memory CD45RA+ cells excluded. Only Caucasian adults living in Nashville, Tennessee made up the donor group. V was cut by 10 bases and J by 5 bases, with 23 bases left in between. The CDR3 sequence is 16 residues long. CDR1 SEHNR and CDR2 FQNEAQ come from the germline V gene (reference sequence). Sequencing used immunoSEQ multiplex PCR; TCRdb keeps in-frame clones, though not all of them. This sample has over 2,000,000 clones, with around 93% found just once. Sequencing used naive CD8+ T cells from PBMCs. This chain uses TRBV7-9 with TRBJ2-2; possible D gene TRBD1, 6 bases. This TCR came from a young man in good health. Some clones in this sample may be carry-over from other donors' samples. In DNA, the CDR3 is TGTGCCACCCCCGGGTCTAACAGGGTTGGAACCGGGGAGCTGTTTTTT. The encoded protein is CATPGSNRVGTGELFF.